This T cell receptor beta chain emerged from a study of regulatory T cells in long-lasting Graves disease. Study-wide results and caveats: Persistent cases favored TRBV28, TRBJ1-2 and TRBJ2-5.

This sample's time point: newly diagnosed GD, antithyroid drugs for less than 3 months. Preparation of the TCR library used RNA extracted from PBMCs. This CDR3 has 13 amino acids. V lost 8 bases to trimming and J lost 1 base, with 10 bases between them. Germline lookup yields CDR1 SGHDN and CDR2 FVKESK. Building the TCR beta libraries relied on iRepertoire HTBI primers, and CDR3 regions underwent Arm-PCR. TCRdb processed the multiplex PCR reads anew with MiXCR; each CDR3 protein has one entry. Among roughly 400,000 distinct CDR3 sequences, about 15% were seen once, and the ten largest hold around 23%. The table lists this clonotype with a few counts. The antigen remains unidentified. A further study also used this sample, focusing on T cells in Graves' hyperthyroidism and ophthalmopathy.

The chain carries TRBV14 and TRBJ2-3; maybe TRBD1 (6 bases). The clonotype was recovered from a woman aged 18-30 years with Graves disease. Sequencing used peripheral blood mononuclear cells (PBMCs), obtained at new diagnosis, from a patient treated with antithyroid drugs. The CDR3 spells CASGTQRTDTQYF. The DNA of the CDR3 is TGTGCCAGCGGGACACAACGCACAGATACGCAGTATTTT.